This TCR beta chain was observed in a study of CD8+ T cells in alopecia areata (dated by TCRdb to 2016 to 2018). With respect to the entire study: The treated patients took part in an open-label pilot trial in which moderate-to-severe alopecia areata was treated with oral tofacitinib at 5 to 10 mg twice daily. RNA was extracted with the PAXgene miRNA kit for fixed scalp, the miRNeasy kit for PBMCs, and the RNeasy kit for mouse skin. In both human patients and the C3H/HeJ mouse model, the study applied high-throughput TCRbeta sequencing to look at T cell clonal expansion in alopecia areata. TCRbeta CDR3 regions were amplified by immunoSEQ multiplex PCR using 35 Vbeta forward and 13 Jbeta reverse primers. Patients received tofacitinib for 6 to 18 months and were then followed off drug for 6 months to check for delayed response and recurrence. Biopsies were taken from tofacitinib-treated patients at baseline and at 4 and 24 weeks of treatment, and a later scalp biopsy was taken in several of the tofacitinib-treated patients. In treated patients, disease severity was measured using the SALT score, which gives the percentage of scalp surface area affected. Scalp clonality was compared among normal scalp (n=4), patchy alopecia areata scalp (n=8), and alopecia totalis/universalis scalp (n=8). Scalp tissue and sorted CD4+ and CD8+ peripheral blood T cells from patchy and totalis/universalis alopecia areata patients and from healthy controls were covered by human TCRbeta sequencing.

Trimming at the junction amounts to 4 bases on V and 2 bases on J, and the germline ends lie 7 bases apart. The CDR3, from cysteine to phenylalanine, totals 12 residues. The read is trimmed to its CDR3 DNA, 36 bases read in frame from base 1. Sequences GTSNPN (CDR1) and SVGIG (CDR2) are obtained from the germline V gene (reference sequence). As concerns this clone: This clone's antigen is unknown. The sample holds no much larger clone one base away, and base qualities are not on file.

The protocol used for the library was the immunoSEQ multiplex PCR assay. To provide template for TCR sequencing, every sample had RNA extracted and reverse transcribed into cDNA. First-strand cDNA was synthesized with SuperScript III using a 2:1 mix of oligo-dT and random hexamers. A synthetic immune receptor repertoire was used to measure amplification bias, and any remaining bias was corrected computationally. The source study handled its data this way. Raw reads were preprocessed for error removal, and CDR3 was defined according to IMGT conventions as running from the conserved cysteine to phenylalanine. Clonality was computed by normalizing Shannon entropy by log2 of the number of productive unique TCRs and subtracting the result from 1. CD4 or CD8 identity of scalp clones was inferred by cross-referencing scalp TCRbeta sequences with sorted blood CD4 and CD8 repertoires. The source is immuneACCESS, and TCRdb retained only in-frame sequences with V and J called. Part of the clones is not carried over; for the studies checked, unresolved V genes explain less than half of this, and the remainder is unexplained. D and trimming come from the DNA, and the V and J calls and clone size come from that table. This sample lists over 100,000 clones; about half were detected once. Together, the top ten hold just over 0.45% of the sample.

Interpreted using the paper, the time point label stands for: around 28 days on oral tofacitinib. Sample treatment or condition, as interpreted from the label and publication: oral pan-JAK inhibitor, 5-10 mg twice daily. Lesional scalp punch biopsies and peripheral blood were collected from alopecia areata patients. PBMCs were isolated by density centrifugation and stained for CD3, CD4 and CD8, and CD4+ and CD8+ T cells were sorted on a FACSAria. Overall study outcomes, separate from this receptor: During tofacitinib treatment, many expanded lesional clones remained in scalp and blood, and this persistence may partly explain relapse after treatment is stopped. Tofacitinib significantly lowered scalp clonality and the number of expanded CD8+ clones among the top 100 scalp clones. Compared with mice, TCR sequences shared between patients were less clear, possibly partly because of HLA diversity across the patient population. Because the treated cohort was small and had just a single nonresponder, larger studies are needed to establish links between baseline CD8+ expansion and response. Scalp TCR repertoire analysis is complicated because resident alphabeta T cells in normal human skin are also sequenced, whereas mouse skin is dominated by gammadelta T cells. Compared with normal scalp, lesional scalp, particularly in alopecia totalis/universalis, had higher clonality and more expanded CD8+ clones, which suggests antigenic drive.

The sample was CD4+ T cells sorted from blood, taken at week 4, from a patient treated with tofacitinib. The chain is assembled from TRBV30 and TRBJ2-3, and possibly TRBD1, on 6 matching bases. The sequence was obtained from a human donor with alopecia areata. DNA sequence: TGTGCCTGGAACAGGGCCACAGATACGCAGTATTTT. Its protein is CAWNRATDTQYF.